The present TCR beta chain was sequenced within a study of blood T cell repertoires in COVID-19 (dated by TCRdb to 2020 to 2021). In terms of the full investigation: Collaborator samples came from the United States, Italy and Spain and covered acute and convalescent phases of COVID-19. The material from the prospective study consisted of cDNA or gDNA derived from T cells, B-cell-depleted T cells, or PBMCs. Subjects who had been exposed to COVID-19, were actively infected with it, or had recovered from it provided the deeply sampled blood TCRbeta repertoires that made up the dataset. The repertoires were released in a freely available public database intended as a resource for research on the immune response to SARS-CoV-2. Samples came from the ongoing ImmuneRACE study (first 160 participants) plus 1,254 subjects from 6 global collaborators. The sample metadata nearly always contained a de-identified subject ID, COVID-19 status, age in years and sex. HLA class I and class II types, where available, came from metadata supplied by the sample provider rather than from assay-based typing. What the study reported, not specific to this receptor: How much clinical and demographic metadata was included differed by source and by participant, and the metadata was provided uncurated.

Whole blood was collected in K2EDTA tubes by collaborating institutions according to the institutions' own protocols. For TCRbeta analysis, collaborators shipped samples in one of three forms: frozen whole blood, isolated PBMCs, or DNA extracted from either of those sample types. This clone was recorded only once. Its antigen is currently not known. No much larger clone is present one base from it, and per-base qualities are unavailable. Other DNA sequences within the sample encode an identical CDR3. CDR1 SGHAT and CDR2 FQNNGV were looked up in the germline V gene. The CDR3 covers 15 residues, taking in both the cysteine and the phenylalanine. CDR3 DNA only is kept here, 45 bases in frame from base 1. V and J are trimmed by 3 bases and 4 bases, and the gene matches miss 2 bases of the junction. TCRbeta CDR3 regions were amplified from genomic DNA by means of the immunoSEQ Assay, a bias-controlled multiplex PCR. As for the original processing: The number of nucleated cells in each sample was estimated by amplification of reference gene primers within the assay. To quantify the absolute abundance of each unique TCRbeta CDR3 rearrangement, sequence reads were collapsed and filtered. For each sample, productive Simpson clonality was calculated as the square root of Simpson's diversity index over productive rearrangements. TCRdb carries this immuneACCESS record with in-frame sequences only. Its versions omit some clonotypes, under half of them owing to an unresolved V gene in the studies checked, with the rest unexplained. The DNA was the basis for D and trimming; V, J and clone size are from that table. For this sample there are some 200,000 clones; roughly nine tenths appear just once. The biggest ten clones account for 0.75% to 0.95% of the sample.

The receptor was isolated from a woman in her 70s with acute or convalescent COVID-19. The chain was built from TRBV11-2 and TRBJ2-1, with 11 bases matching TRBD2. The sample consisted of peripheral blood. The nucleotides are TGTGCCAGCAGCTTGGGACTAGCGGCTTACAATGAGCAGTTCTTC. Its product reads: CASSLGLAAYNEQFF.